What follows is one TCR beta chain and its context. The CDR3 has 16 amino acids. Unmatched junction bases numbered 11, after V lost 6 bases and J lost 6 bases. Germline assignment: CDR1 MNHEY and CDR2 SMNVEV (reference sequence). Assay: immunoSEQ multiplex PCR; the TCRdb copy retains only in-frame clones and omits some. The sample has more than 250,000 clones; 87% are singletons. The source of the sample is a study of blood T cell repertoires in COVID-19. Living in 24 US areas, the participants were between 18 and 89 years of age. Donors in Cohort 3 who had recovered were those with two negative PCRs, healthcare professional clearance, or resolution of their symptoms.

The clonotype comes from a middle-aged woman who had recovered from COVID-19. V and J are TRBV27 and TRBJ2-1; 10 bases fit TRBD2. Source material: PBMCs or T cells enriched from blood (not recorded which). The CDR3 DNA sequence: TGTGCCAGCAGGACTCAAGCGGGAGGGCCCTCCAATGAGCAGTTCTTC. It is translated as CASRTQAGGPSNEQFF.